This entry lists 7 T cell receptor beta chains sequenced from one sample in a study of regulatory and conventional T cells in RAG deficiency. Data came from immunoSEQ multiplex PCR; TCRdb stores just in-frame clones and leaves some out. Here the sample spans about 9,000 clones, about 84% being singletons. These data are also associated with another study on regulatory T cells. That report notes: The primer mix had 52 TRBV and 13 TRBJ primers.

Sequencing was carried out using CD8+ T cells sorted from blood. The receptors come from a human donor in good health.

The chain links TRBV28 to TRBJ2-7; the D gene is possibly TRBD2 (6 bases). The CDR3 has 17 amino acids. From germline, CDR1 is MDHEN and CDR2 SYDVKM. Trimming left V 5 bases short and J 2 bases short, with 22 bases between. The CDR3 loop is CASSLVIGGETPYEQYF. CDR3 DNA: TGTGCCAGCAGTCTCGTCATAGGCGGGGAGACCCCCTACGAGCAGTACTTC.

The rearrangement uses TRBV7-9 and TRBJ1-6; the D gene is possibly TRBD1 (5 bases). The CDR3 consists of 15 residues. The V gene's germline CDR1 is SEHNR and CDR2 FQNEAQ (reference sequence). The germline V and J ends were trimmed by 4 bases and 7 bases, with 14 bases remaining between them. CDR3 in amino acids: CASSSTGTANSPLHF. In nucleotides, the CDR3 is TGTGCCAGCAGCTCGACCGGGACGGCGAATTCACCCCTCCACTTT.

The rearrangement uses TRBV30 and TRBJ2-1, with unresolved D. The CDR3 covers 11 residues. The V gene's germline CDR1 is GTSNPN and CDR2 SVGIG (reference sequence). V lost 1 base and J lost 7, with 5 bases in between. The CDR3 spells CAWSEGNEQFF. The CDR3, as DNA: TGTGCCTGGAGTGAAGGGAATGAGCAGTTCTTC.

This clone was observed a few times. The chain couples TRBV30 to TRBJ2-7, with 10 bases identical to TRBD2. Germline CDR1 and CDR2: GTSNPN and SVGIG (reference sequence). This CDR3 contains 14 residues. The trim removed 0 bases at V and 5 bases at J, leaving 4 bases unmatched. CDR3 in amino acids: CAWSVGSGGDEQYF. CDR3 sequence (DNA): TGTGCCTGGAGTGTAGGAAGCGGGGGGGACGAGCAGTACTTC.

This chain links TRBV6-1 with TRBJ2-5; D is uncertain. CDR1 and CDR2 (germline): MNHNS, SASEGT. The CDR3 extends over 12 amino acids. With 7 bases removed from V and 4 bases from J, the gap between germline ends came to 10 bases. Written as DNA, the CDR3 is TGTGCCAGCAAGGTACTCCCAGAGACCCAGTACTTC. Protein sequence: CASKVLPETQYF.

The gene calls are TRBV29-1 and TRBJ1-3, with 9 bases matching TRBD1. This CDR3 spans 13 amino acids. With V trimmed by 4 bases and J by 2 bases, 0 bases remained unmatched. Germline CDR1 SQVTM, CDR2 ANQGSEA. The CDR3 DNA follows: TGCAGCGTTGGGACAGGGGCTGGAAACACCATATATTTT. Protein sequence: CSVGTGAGNTIYF. The full variable domain, with the rest looked up from reference TRBV29-1 and TRBJ1-3, is SAVISQKPSRDICQRGTSLTIQCQVDSQVTMMFWYRQQPGQSLTLIATANQGSEATYESGFVIDKFPISRPNLTFSTLTVSNMSPEDSSIYLCSVGTGAGNTIYFGEGSWLTVV.

The CDR3 nucleotides read TGTGCCAGTACCTCTCCCCGGGACCGGAGGAGACATGGCTACACCTTC. Its translation: CASTSPRDRRRHGYTF. This rearrangement joins TRBV19 to TRBJ1-2; D possibly corresponds to TRBD1 (5 bases). V was shortened by 7 bases and J by 6 bases, with 24 bases between the two germline ends. The CDR3 extends over 16 amino acids. Per the germline V gene, CDR1 is LNHDA and CDR2 is SQIVND (reference sequence).